The T cell receptor beta chain described here comes from a study of T cell repertoires in cytomegalovirus infection. This clonotype was recorded at least ten times. The antigen remains unidentified. This CDR3 has 15 residues. With 5 bases removed from V and 4 bases from J, the gap between germline ends came to 15 bases. Germline CDR1 is SEHNR and CDR2 is FQNEAQ (reference sequence). TCRdb itself ran the reads through MiXCR, one entry per CDR3 protein. The table includes roughly 700,000 distinct CDR3 sequences, roughly 36% detected once. This receptor was taken from a human donor in good health (CMV status not recorded). Some clones in this sample may be carry-over from other donors' samples. This specimen was cultured PBMCs, taken from culture after CMV antigen stimulation. The rearrangement links TRBV7-9 to TRBJ1-5; no reliable D call. Here the CDR3 reads CASSPDGMRNQPQHF. The CDR3 DNA reads as TGTGCCAGCAGCCCCGACGGTATGAGGAATCAGCCCCAGCATTTT.